These T cell receptor beta chains were read from a single sample in a study of control samples from healthy donors and cancer patients. Data came from immunoSEQ multiplex PCR; TCRdb stores just in-frame clones and leaves some out. The sample shows over 65,000 clones, roughly nine tenths of them seen only once. Input material: PBMCs. The receptors were sampled from a woman between 45 and 65 years old with colorectal cancer. CDR3s include the opening cysteine and the closing phenylalanine or tryptophan. Each record gives: V gene, J gene, D gene, clone size, CDR3 protein. D genes are given only for firm matches. Some rows mark clone size as missing; the rest say once, few, many or name a class of expanded clone.

TRBV2,TRBJ1-3,TRBD1,.,CASRLDRSSGNTIYF
TRBV4-3,TRBJ2-5,TRBD2,.,CASSQNAGGVETQYF
TRBV7-2,TRBJ1-5,.,.,CASSYSSQGNQPQHF
TRBV7-2,TRBJ2-5,.,.,CASSRSQETQYF
TRBV5-1,TRBJ1-4,TRBD1,.,CASSFGQGMEKLFF
TRBV7-2,TRBJ2-1,TRBD1,.,CASSLDLQGLLLRAEQFF
TRBV6-2/TRBV6-3,TRBJ1-2,.,.,CASSYSLLSNYGYTF
TRBV2,TRBJ1-5,.,.,CASSAVGLYQPQHF
TRBV12-5,TRBJ2-1,.,few,CASGLVPGSSYNEQFF
TRBV24-1,TRBJ2-1,.,.,CATSDIAYNEQFF
TRBV6-7,TRBJ1-1,.,.,CASSYESPGDLEAFF
TRBV6-5,TRBJ1-5,.,.,CACGEGNQPQHF
TRBV5-6,TRBJ1-1,.,.,CASSLVSSEAFF
TRBV5-4,TRBJ2-3,.,.,CASSLAGQDTQYF
TRBV4-3,TRBJ1-6,.,.,CASSQHTETSPLHF
TRBV18,TRBJ1-1,TRBD1,.,CASSARTGDTEAFF
TRBV2,TRBJ2-3,.,.,CASSEAGTDTQYF
TRBV4-3,TRBJ1-4,.,.,CASSQDGGTVSGKLFF
TRBV5-4,TRBJ1-2,TRBD1,.,CASSLGQGGYTF
TRBV24-1,TRBJ2-1,.,.,CATSDPGAHNEQFF
TRBV7-9,TRBJ2-1,TRBD1,few,CASSLRDSSYNEQFF
TRBV4-1,TRBJ2-1,.,.,CASSQTLSGGANEQFF
TRBV28,TRBJ1-2,.,.,CASQPAGGTGGDGYTF
TRBV10-1,TRBJ2-5,TRBD1,.,CASGTGEETQYF
TRBV6-1,TRBJ1-5,.,.,CASSENSSVDLNQPQHF
TRBV6-5,TRBJ1-2,.,.,CASIRHGDGYTF
TRBV9,TRBJ2-3,.,.,CASSPLPSLSTDTQYF
TRBV30,TRBJ1-1,.,.,CAWSVWGNTEAFF
TRBV7-8,TRBJ2-3,.,.,CASSLMAATDTQYF
TRBV10-1,TRBJ2-3,TRBD2,.,CASSRLAGSTDTQYF
TRBV30,TRBJ2-5,TRBD1,.,CAWSPTGGKETQYF
TRBV16,TRBJ1-2,.,.,CASSQSSGAGYGYTF
TRBV6-4,TRBJ1-2,.,.,CASSDSNPPYGYTF
TRBV30,TRBJ2-5,.,.,CAWSLLRTRGETQYF
TRBV9,TRBJ2-5,TRBD2,once,CASSVGAGEGETQYF
TRBV30,TRBJ2-3,TRBD2,.,CAWASGGLRVDTQYF
TRBV12-3/TRBV12-4,TRBJ1-1,.,.,CASSFGGLTEAFF
TRBV18,TRBJ1-1,TRBD1,.,CASSPGQGAYHTEAFF
TRBV6-2/TRBV6-3,TRBJ1-2,TRBD1,.,CASSRTGLYGYTF
TRBV6-4,TRBJ1-2,TRBD1,.,CAQHSGQGCRGGGGYTF
TRBV12-3/TRBV12-4,TRBJ1-1,.,.,CASSFRPAFF
TRBV14,TRBJ1-6,.,.,CASSFGTLLSPLHF
TRBV13,TRBJ1-5,.,.,CASSRQGNQPQHF
TRBV12-5,TRBJ1-1,.,.,CASGWDIMGTEAFF
TRBV19,TRBJ1-1,.,.,CASSNRHNTEAFF
TRBV3-1/TRBV3-2,TRBJ1-1,.,.,CASSQATEAFF
TRBV9,TRBJ2-3,TRBD2,.,CASSSLAGGSTDTQYF
TRBV19,TRBJ1-5,.,.,CASSSQSGQPQHF
TRBV28,TRBJ2-6,.,.,CASSFFSVRASSGANVLTF
TRBV19,TRBJ1-1,.,.,CASSIGQGGTEAFF
TRBV28,TRBJ1-1,.,.,CASSETYTEAFF
TRBV28,TRBJ1-6,TRBD1,once,CASSPPRTGRIPLHF
TRBV6-1,TRBJ1-2,.,.,CASSDGRRAGGYTF
TRBV19,TRBJ1-2,TRBD1,.,CASSPRDRQNYGYTF
TRBV5-8,TRBJ2-2,.,.,CASSLVLAPGELFF
TRBV2,TRBJ1-4,TRBD1,.,CASSDPRQGAMGKLFF
TRBV15,TRBJ1-1,.,.,CATSRGFGDTEAFF
TRBV5-6,TRBJ1-2,.,.,CASTQVARNYGYTF
TRBV14,TRBJ1-1,.,.,CASSQQSAAFF